Below, one TCR beta chain is given with its context. What it recognizes is unknown. The sample comes from a study of cytomegalovirus exposure and HLA in healthy donors. Study at large: A subsequent analysis reported that the 120 validation repertoires were produced on the same platform that had also been used for the 500 to 700 first-cohort repertoires.

Only in-frame clones appear in the TCRdb table, and some are missing; sequencing was by immunoSEQ multiplex PCR. This table has tens of thousands of clones, 85% to 95% appearing once. Study-level results: The study put 150 to 200 TCR beta chains on its list as cytomegalovirus-associated. Specificity of three CMV-associated chains for CMV antigens was verified in vitro. The finding came from a later analysis; first-cohort TCR clusters tended to co-occur in the roughly 120 validation repertoires.

The V gene's germline CDR1 is LNHDA and CDR2 SQIVND (reference sequence). The CDR3 runs 20 residues. V lost 0 bases and J lost 8; bases outside the gene matches: 17. V and J are TRBV19 and TRBJ2-1; 12 bases are a match to TRBD1. This TCR came from a man between 18 and 35 years old in good health and CMV-seropositive. Sequences were obtained from PBMCs. The CDR3 nucleotides read TGTGCCAGTAGTATAGATCCGTACTTACCGGGACAGGGGGCCGCGGATGAGCAGTTCTTC. Translated: CASSIDPYLPGQGAADEQFF. Looking up the rest from reference TRBV19 and TRBJ2-1 gives the full variable domain: DGGITQSPKYLFRKEGQNVTLSCEQNLNHDAMYWYRQDPGQGLRLIYYSQIVNDFQKGDIAEGYSVSREKKESFPLTVTSAQKNPTAFYLCASSIDPYLPGQGAADEQFFGPGTRLTVL.